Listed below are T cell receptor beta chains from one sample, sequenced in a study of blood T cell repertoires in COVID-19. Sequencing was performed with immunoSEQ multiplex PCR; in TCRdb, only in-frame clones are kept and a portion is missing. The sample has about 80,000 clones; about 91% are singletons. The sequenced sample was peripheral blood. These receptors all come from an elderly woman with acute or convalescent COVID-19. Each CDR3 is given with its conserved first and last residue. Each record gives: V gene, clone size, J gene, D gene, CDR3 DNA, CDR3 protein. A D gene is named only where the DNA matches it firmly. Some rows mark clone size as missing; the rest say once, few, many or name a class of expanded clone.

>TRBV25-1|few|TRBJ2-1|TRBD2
TGTGCCAGCAGTGATAGACTAGCGGGGAATCAGTACAATGAGCAGTTCTTC
CASSDRLAGNQYNEQFF
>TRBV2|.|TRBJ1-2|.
TGTGCCAGCAGTGAACATGCGACAGGAACGAACTATGGCTACACCTTC
CASSEHATGTNYGYTF
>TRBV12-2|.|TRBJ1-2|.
TGTGCAAGTCGCTTAGTAGGCAACAGGAATTGTAAGTATGGCTACACCTTC
CASRLVGNRNCKYGYTF
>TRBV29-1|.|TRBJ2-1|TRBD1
TGCAGCGTTGAAATACAGGGGGTCTACAATGAGCAGTTCTTC
CSVEIQGVYNEQFF
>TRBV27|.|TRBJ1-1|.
TGTGCCAGCAGACCTAGGACAGTGACTGAAGCTTTCTTT
CASRPRTVTEAFF
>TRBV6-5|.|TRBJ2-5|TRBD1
TGTGCCAGCAGGGTTTTACAGGGGGGAGAGACCCAGTACTTC
CASRVLQGGETQYF
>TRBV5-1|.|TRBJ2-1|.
TGCGCCAGCAGCCCCGGGACTGCCACCCACAATGAGCAGTTCTTC
CASSPGTATHNEQFF
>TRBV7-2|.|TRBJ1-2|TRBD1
TGTGCCAGCAGCGCTACAGGGGGTCGTAATGGCTACACCTTC
CASSATGGRNGYTF
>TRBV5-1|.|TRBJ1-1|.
TGCGCCAGCAGCTATATCAGGCGGACTCTTGAAGCTTTCTTT
CASSYIRRTLEAFF
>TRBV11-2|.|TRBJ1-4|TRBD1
TGTGCCAGCAGCTCCGGAGGGACAGGGTTAACTAATGAAAAACTGTTTTTT
CASSSGGTGLTNEKLFF
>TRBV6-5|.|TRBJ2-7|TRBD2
TGTGCCACTTCCAGGGCGGGAGAAGGCTACGAGCAGTACTTC
CATSRAGEGYEQYF
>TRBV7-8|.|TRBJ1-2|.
TGTGCCAGCAGCCCCGCCAGAGCGGCCAATTTCTATGGCTACACCTTC
CASSPARAANFYGYTF
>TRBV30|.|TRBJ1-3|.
TGTGCCTGCACGGACAGCTCTGGAAACACCATATATTTT
CACTDSSGNTIYF
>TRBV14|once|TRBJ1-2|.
TGTGCCAGCAGCCCAGGGGCGAACTATGGCTACACCTTC
CASSPGANYGYTF
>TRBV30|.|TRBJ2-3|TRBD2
TGTGCCTGGAGTATCGGCGGGGGGGGCCGTGATACGCAGTATTTT
CAWSIGGGGRDTQYF
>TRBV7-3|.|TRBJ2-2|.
TGTGCCAGCAGCCCTCTCGGCACCGGGGAGCTGTTTTTT
CASSPLGTGELFF
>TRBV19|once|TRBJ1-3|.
TGTGCCAGTAGTATAGTAGCCGGAATAAACACCATATATTTT
CASSIVAGINTIYF
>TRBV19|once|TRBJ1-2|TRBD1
TGTGCCAGTACCCGAGACAGGGGTGCCTCCGTAGGCTACACCTTC
CASTRDRGASVGYTF
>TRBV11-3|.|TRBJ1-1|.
TGTGCCAGCAGCCTGTTCGGAGGGTCTGAAGCTTTCTTT
CASSLFGGSEAFF
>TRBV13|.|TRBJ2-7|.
TGTGCCAGCAGCTTAAGTAGGGGTCCCCAGTACTTC
CASSLSRGPQYF
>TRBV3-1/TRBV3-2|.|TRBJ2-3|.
TGTGCCAGCAGCGACCTGCGGGATACGCAGTATTTT
CASSDLRDTQYF
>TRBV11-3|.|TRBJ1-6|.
TGTGCCAGCAGCTTAGATCCCCGTTCACCCCTCCACTTT
CASSLDPRSPLHF
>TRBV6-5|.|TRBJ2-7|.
TGTGCCAGCAGTTACGGGGGGAGTGACTCCTACGAGCAGTACTTC
CASSYGGSDSYEQYF
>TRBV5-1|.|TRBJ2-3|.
TGCGCCAGCAGCTTGTCCCTCCAGGTCACAGATACGCAGTATTTT
CASSLSLQVTDTQYF
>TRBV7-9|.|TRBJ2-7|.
TGTGCCAGCAGCTTATCCCAGGCCAACTACGAGCAGTACTTC
CASSLSQANYEQYF
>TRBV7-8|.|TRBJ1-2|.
TGTGCCAGCAGCTTAAATCTAAGGGAGGGCTACACCTTC
CASSLNLREGYTF
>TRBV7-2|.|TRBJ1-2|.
TGTGCCAGCAGCTTAATAGGGGATAGCAGCTATGGCTACACCTTC
CASSLIGDSSYGYTF
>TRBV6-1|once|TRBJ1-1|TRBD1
TGTGCCAGCAGTGAAGGGACAGGGGGAAAACCTGAAGCTTTCTTT
CASSEGTGGKPEAFF
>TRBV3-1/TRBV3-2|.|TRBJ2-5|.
TGTGCCAGCAGCCCATCCTTCTGGGGGCAGGAAGAGACCCAGTACTTC
CASSPSFWGQEETQYF
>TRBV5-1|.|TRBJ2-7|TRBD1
TGCGCCAGCAGCGGGAAGCCGATCGGGACAGGAATTGGCTACGAGCAGTACTTC
CASSGKPIGTGIGYEQYF
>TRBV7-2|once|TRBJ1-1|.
TGTGCCAGCAGGAACAGGATGAACACTGAAGCTTTCTTT
CASRNRMNTEAFF
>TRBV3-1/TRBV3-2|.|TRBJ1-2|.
TGTGCCAGCAGCCCCAGAAAGGCGGGGGGCTACACCTTC
CASSPRKAGGYTF
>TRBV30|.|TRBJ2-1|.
TGTGCCTGCACCCAGGAGGGAAAGCAGTTCTTC
CACTQEGKQFF
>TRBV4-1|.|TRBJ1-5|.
TGCGCCAGCAGCCAAGTAGCCGGACAGTCAAATCAGCCCCAGCATTTT
CASSQVAGQSNQPQHF
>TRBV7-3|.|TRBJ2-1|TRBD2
TGTGCCAGCAGCTCCTTAGCGGGGGGGTTGAATGAGCAGTTCTTC
CASSSLAGGLNEQFF
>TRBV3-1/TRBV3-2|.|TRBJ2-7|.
TGTGCCAGCAGCCCCCACGGTAACTACGAGCAGTACTTC
CASSPHGNYEQYF
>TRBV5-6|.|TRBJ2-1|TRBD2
TGTGCCAGCAGCTTGAGCGGGGGGGCTTGGAATGAGCAGTTCTTC
CASSLSGGAWNEQFF
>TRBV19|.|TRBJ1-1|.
TGTGCCAGTAGTTCGCAGGGGTTTAGCACTGAAGCTTTCTTT
CASSSQGFSTEAFF
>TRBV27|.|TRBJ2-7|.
TGTGCCAGCAGTTTCCACCCCCGACAGGTTACAGGGTTGGGCTACGAGCAGTACTTC
CASSFHPRQVTGLGYEQYF
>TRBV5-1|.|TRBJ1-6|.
TGCGCCAGCAGCACAGAGGGACACTTTAATTCACCCCTCCACTTT
CASSTEGHFNSPLHF
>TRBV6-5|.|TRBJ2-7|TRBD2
TGTGCCAGCAGGGACCTAGCGGGATTATCCTACGAGCAGTACTTC
CASRDLAGLSYEQYF
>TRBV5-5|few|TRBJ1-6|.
TGTGCCAGCAGCTTAACAGTCTCCTATAATTCACCCCTCCACTTT
CASSLTVSYNSPLHF
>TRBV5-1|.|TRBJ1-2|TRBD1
TGCGCCAGCAGCTTGCTCACAGGGGGCGCAGGGGGCTACACCTTC
CASSLLTGGAGGYTF
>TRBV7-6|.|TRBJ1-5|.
TGTGCCAGCAGCCCTTCGACCGGGGGAATAGGACAGCCCCAGCATTTT
CASSPSTGGIGQPQHF
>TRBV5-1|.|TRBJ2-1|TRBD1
TGCGCCAGCAGCTTGGACGGACAGGCGCCCTACAATGAGCAGTTCTTC
CASSLDGQAPYNEQFF
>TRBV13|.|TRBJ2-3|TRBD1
TGTGCCAGCAGCTTAGGGCAGGGGGTCTGTTTT
CASSLGQGVCF
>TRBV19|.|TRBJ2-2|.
TGTGCCAGTAGTACCCCCTTGGGCGGGCGGACGAACACCGGGGAGCTGTTTTTT
CASSTPLGGRTNTGELFF
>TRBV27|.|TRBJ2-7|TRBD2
TGTGCCAGCAGTTTAAGGGCTAGCGGAGACTACGAGCAGTACTTC
CASSLRASGDYEQYF
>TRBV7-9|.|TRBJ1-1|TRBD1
TGTGCCAGCAGCAGCGGGACAGGGCCGAACACTGAAGCTTTCTTT
CASSSGTGPNTEAFF
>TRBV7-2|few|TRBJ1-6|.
TGTGCCAGCAGCTCGACGACAGGATCCTATAATTCACCCCTCCACTTT
CASSSTTGSYNSPLHF
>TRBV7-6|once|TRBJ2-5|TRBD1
TGTGCCAGCAGTGCCACAGGGGGCGTCGAGACCCAGTACTTC
CASSATGGVETQYF
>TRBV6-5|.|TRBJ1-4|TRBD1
TGTGCCAGCAGCCACCGGACAGGGGATAATGAAAAACTGTTTTTT
CASSHRTGDNEKLFF
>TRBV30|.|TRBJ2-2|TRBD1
TGTGCCTGGAGTGTACAGGGGGCGCTTGGAATGGCCGGGGAGCTGTTTTTT
CAWSVQGALGMAGELFF